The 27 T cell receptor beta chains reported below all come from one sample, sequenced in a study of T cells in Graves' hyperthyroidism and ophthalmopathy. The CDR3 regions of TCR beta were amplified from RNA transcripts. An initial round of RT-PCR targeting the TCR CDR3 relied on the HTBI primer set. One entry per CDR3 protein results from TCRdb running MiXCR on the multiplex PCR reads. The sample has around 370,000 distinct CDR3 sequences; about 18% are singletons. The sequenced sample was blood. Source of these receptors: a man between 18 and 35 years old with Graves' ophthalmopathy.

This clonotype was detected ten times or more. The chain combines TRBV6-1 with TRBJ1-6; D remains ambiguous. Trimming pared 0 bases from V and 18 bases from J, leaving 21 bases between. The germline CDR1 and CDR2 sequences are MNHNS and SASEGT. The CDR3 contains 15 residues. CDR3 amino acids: CASSEAGAILTYSHF. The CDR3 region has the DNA TGTGCCAGCAGTGAAGCGGGAGCCATTCTAACCTACAGCCACTTT.

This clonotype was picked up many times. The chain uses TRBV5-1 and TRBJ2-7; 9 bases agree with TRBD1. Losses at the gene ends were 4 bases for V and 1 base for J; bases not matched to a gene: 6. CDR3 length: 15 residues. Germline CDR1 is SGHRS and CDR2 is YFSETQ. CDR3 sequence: CASSPRQGGSYEQYF. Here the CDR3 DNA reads TGCGCCAGCAGCCCAAGACAGGGGGGTTCCTACGAGCAGTACTTC.

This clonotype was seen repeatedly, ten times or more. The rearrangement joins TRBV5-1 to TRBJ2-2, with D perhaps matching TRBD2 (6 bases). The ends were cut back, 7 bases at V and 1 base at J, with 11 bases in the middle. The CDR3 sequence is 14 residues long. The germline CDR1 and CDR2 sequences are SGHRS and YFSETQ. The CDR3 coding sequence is TGCGCCAGCGGTGGCGGGGAGAACACCGGGGAGCTGTTTTTT. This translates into CASGGGENTGELFF.

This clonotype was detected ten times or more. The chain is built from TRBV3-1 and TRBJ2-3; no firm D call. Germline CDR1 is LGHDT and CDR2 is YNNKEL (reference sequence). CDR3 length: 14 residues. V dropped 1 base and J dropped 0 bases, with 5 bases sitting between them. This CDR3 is CASSQGFSTDTQYF. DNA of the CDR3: TGTGCCAGCAGCCAAGGTTTCAGCACAGATACGCAGTATTTT.

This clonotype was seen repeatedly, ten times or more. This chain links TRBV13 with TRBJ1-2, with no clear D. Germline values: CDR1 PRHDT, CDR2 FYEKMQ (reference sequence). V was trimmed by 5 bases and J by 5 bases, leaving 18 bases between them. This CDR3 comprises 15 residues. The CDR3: CASSNPRSHGYGYTF. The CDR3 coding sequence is TGTGCCAGCAGCAATCCACGATCCCACGGGTATGGCTACACCTTC.

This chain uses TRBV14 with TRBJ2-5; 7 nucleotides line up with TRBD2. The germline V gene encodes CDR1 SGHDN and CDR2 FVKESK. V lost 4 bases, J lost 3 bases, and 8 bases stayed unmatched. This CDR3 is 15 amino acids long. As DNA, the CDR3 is TGTGCCAGCAGCCCGCTGGGCCTAGCGGAAGAGACCCAGTACTTC. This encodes CASSPLGLAEETQYF.

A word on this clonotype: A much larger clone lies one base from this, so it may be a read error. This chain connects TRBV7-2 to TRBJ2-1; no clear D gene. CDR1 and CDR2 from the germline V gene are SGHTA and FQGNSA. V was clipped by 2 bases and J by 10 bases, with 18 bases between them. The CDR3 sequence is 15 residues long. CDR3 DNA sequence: TGTGCCAGCAGCTTAAGTCAAGGGCGACCTTACGAGCAGTTCTTC. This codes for CASSLSQGRPYEQFF. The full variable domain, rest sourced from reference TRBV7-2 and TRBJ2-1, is GAGVSQSPSNKVTEKGKDVELRCDPISGHTALYWYRQSLGQGLEFLIYFQGNSAPDKSGLPSDRFSAERTGGSVSTLTIQRTQQEDSAVYLCASSLSQGRPYEQFFGPGTRLTVL.

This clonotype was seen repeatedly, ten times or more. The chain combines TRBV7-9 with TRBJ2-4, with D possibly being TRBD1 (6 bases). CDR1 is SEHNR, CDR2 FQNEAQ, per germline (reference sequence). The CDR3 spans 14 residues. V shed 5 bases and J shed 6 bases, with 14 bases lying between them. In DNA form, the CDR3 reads TGTGCCAGCAGCCCGGAGACAGGAGGAAACATTCAGTACTTC. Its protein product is CASSPETGGNIQYF. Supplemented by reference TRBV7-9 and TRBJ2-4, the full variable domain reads DTGVSQNPRHKITKRGQNVTFRCDPISEHNRLYWYRQTLGQGPEFLTYFQNEAQLEKSRLLSDRFSAERPKGSFSTLEIQRTEQGDSAMYLCASSPETGGNIQYFGAGTRLSVL.

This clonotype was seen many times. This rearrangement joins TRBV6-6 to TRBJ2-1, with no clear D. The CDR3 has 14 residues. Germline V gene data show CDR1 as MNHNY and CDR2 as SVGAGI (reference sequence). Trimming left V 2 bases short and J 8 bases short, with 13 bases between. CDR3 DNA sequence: TGTGCCAGCAGTTACAGTCGTAGCAACCATGAGCAGTTCTTC. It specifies CASSYSRSNHEQFF.

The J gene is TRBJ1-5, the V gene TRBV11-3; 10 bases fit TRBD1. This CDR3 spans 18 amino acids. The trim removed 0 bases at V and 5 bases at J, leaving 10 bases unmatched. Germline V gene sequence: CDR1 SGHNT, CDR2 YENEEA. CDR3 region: CASSLDSRETGGDQPQHF. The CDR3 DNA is TGTGCCAGCAGCTTAGATTCGCGTGAGACAGGGGGCGATCAGCCCCAGCATTTT.

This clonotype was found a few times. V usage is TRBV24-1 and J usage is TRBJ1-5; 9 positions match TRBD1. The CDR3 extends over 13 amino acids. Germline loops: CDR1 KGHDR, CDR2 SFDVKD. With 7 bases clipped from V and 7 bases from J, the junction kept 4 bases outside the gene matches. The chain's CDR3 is CATRDRGDQPQHF. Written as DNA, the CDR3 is TGTGCCACCAGGGACAGGGGTGACCAGCCCCAGCATTTT.

In DNA form, the CDR3 reads TGCGCCAGCAGCTCGCACAGAGCCTACGAGCAGTACTTC. This translates into CASSSHRAYEQYF. The V call is TRBV5-1, the J call TRBJ2-7; no reliable D call. Germline CDR1 and CDR2: SGHRS and YFSETQ. The CDR3 runs to 13 residues. Between the trimmed V and J ends, which lost 3 bases and 2 bases, there was a span of 9 bases.

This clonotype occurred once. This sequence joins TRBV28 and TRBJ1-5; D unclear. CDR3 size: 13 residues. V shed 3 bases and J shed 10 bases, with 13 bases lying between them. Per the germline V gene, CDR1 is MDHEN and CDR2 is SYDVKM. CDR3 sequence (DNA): TGTGCCAGCAGTTTGGACGCCCCAAGCCCCCAGCATTTT. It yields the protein CASSLDAPSPQHF.

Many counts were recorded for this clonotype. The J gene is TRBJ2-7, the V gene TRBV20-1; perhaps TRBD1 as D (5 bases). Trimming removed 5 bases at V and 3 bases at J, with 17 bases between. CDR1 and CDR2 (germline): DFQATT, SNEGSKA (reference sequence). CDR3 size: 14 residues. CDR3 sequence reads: CSADRPTVDYEQYF. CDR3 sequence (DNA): TGCAGTGCTGACCGTCCGACAGTTGACTACGAGCAGTACTTC.

As DNA, the CDR3 is TGTGCCAGCAAAACGGGCCACAGGGGGTGGGCTGAAGCTTTCTTT. As protein: CASKTGHRGWAEAFF. This sequence joins TRBV28 and TRBJ1-1; 8 nucleotides agree with TRBD1. CDR3 length: 15 amino acids. The trim removed 7 bases at V and 6 bases at J, leaving 13 bases unmatched. The germline gives CDR1 MDHEN, CDR2 SYDVKM.

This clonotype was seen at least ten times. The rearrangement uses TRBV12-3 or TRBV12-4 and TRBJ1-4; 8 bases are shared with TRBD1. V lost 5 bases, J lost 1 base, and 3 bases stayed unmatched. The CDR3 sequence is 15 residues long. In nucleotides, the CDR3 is TGTGCCAGCAGTGATACAGGGGGAACTAATGAAAAACTGTTTTTT. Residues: CASSDTGGTNEKLFF.

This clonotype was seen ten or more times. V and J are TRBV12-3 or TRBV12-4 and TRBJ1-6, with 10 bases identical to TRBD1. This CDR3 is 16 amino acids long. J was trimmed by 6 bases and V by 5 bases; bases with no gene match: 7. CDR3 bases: TGTGCCAGCAGTCATAAGACAGGGGGCCGTAATTCACCCCTCCACTTT. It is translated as CASSHKTGGRNSPLHF.

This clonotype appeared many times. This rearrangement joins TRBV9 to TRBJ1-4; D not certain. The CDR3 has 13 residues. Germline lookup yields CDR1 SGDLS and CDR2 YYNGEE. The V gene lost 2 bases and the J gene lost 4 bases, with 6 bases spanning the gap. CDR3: CASSVMGNEKLFF. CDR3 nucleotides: TGTGCCAGCAGCGTCATGGGTAATGAAAAACTGTTTTTT.

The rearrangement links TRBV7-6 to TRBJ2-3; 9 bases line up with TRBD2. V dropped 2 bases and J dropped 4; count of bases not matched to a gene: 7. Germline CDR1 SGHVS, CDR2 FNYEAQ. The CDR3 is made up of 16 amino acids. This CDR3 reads CASSLPASGAADTQYF. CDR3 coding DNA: TGTGCCAGCAGCTTACCGGCTAGCGGGGCAGCAGATACGCAGTATTTT.

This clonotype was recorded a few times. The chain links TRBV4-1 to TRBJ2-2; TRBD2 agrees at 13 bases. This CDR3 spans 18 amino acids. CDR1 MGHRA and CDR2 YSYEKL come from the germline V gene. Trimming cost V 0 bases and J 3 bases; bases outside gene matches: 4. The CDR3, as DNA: TGCGCCAGCAGCCAAGATGGACTAGCGGGGGTGGACACCGGGGAGCTGTTTTTT. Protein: CASSQDGLAGVDTGELFF.

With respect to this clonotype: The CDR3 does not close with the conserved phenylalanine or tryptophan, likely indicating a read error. The CDR3 nucleotides read TGTGCCAGCAGTTCCGGGACAGGGTGGTACGAGCAGTACCTC. Residues: CASSSGTGWYEQYL. The chain combines TRBV28 with TRBJ2-7; 9 bases map to TRBD1. The V gene's germline CDR1 is MDHEN and CDR2 SYDVKM. The CDR3 runs to 14 residues. After removal of 4 bases from V and 4 bases from J, the junction contained 5 bases not matched to a gene.

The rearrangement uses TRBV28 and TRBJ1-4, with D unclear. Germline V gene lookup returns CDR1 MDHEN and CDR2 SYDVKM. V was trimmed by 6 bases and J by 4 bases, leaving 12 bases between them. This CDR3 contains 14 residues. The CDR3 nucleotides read TGTGCCAGCAGCTCCCCCGGCCTTAATGAAAAACTGTTTTTT. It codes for CASSSPGLNEKLFF.

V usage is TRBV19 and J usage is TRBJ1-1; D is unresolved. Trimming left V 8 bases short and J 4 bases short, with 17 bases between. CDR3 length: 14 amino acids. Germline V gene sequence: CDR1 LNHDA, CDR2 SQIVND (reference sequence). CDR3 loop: CASYSQEGGTEAFF. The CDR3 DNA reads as TGTGCCAGTTACAGCCAGGAGGGTGGCACTGAAGCTTTCTTT.

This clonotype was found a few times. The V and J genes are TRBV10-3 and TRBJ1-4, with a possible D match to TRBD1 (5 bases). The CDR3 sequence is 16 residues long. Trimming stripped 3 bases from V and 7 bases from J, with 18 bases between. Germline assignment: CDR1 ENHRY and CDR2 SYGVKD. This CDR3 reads CAISEGAAAPGEKLFF. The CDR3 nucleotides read TGTGCCATCAGTGAAGGGGCAGCAGCCCCTGGTGAAAAACTGTTTTTT.

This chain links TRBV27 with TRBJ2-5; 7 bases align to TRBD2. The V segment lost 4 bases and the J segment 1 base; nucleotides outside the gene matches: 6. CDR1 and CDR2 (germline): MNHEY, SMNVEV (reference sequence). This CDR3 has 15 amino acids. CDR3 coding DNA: TGTGCCAGCAGTTCAGCAGGCGGGGGCCAAGAGACCCAGTACTTC. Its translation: CASSSAGGGQETQYF.

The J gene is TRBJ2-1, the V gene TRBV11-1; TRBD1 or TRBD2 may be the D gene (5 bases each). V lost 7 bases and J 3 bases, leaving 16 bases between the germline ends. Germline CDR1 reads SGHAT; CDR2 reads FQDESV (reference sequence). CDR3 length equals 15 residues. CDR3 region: CASNLRDPIYNEQFF. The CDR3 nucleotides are TGTGCCAGCAACCTCCGGGACCCAATCTACAATGAGCAGTTCTTC.

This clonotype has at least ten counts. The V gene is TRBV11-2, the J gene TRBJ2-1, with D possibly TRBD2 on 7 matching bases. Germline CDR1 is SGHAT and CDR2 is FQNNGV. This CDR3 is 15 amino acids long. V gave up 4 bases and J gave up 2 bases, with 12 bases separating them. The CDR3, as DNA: TGTGCCAGCAGCTCGGGGCGGGGGCCCTACAATGAGCAGTTCTTC. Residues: CASSSGRGPYNEQFF.